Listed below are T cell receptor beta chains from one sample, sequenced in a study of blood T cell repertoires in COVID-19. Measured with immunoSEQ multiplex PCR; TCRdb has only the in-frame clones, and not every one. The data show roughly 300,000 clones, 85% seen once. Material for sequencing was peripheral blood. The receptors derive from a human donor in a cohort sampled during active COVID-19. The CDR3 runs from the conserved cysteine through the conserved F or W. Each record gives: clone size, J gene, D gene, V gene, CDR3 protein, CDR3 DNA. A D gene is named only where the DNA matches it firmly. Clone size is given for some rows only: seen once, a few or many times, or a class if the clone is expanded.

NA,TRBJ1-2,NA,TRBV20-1,CSAPSLYGYTF,TGCAGTGCCCCCTCACTCTATGGCTACACCTTC
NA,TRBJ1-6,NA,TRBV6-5,CASSYSMGGGSPLHF,TGTGCCAGCAGTTACTCGATGGGGGGTGGTTCACCCCTCCACTTT
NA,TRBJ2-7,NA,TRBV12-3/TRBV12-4,CASSTDIYEQYF,TGTGCCAGCAGTACAGACATTTACGAGCAGTACTTC
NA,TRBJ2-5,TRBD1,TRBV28,CASSSGTGLETQYF,TGTGCCAGCAGTTCCGGGACAGGGCTGGAGACCCAGTACTTC
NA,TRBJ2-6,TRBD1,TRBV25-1,CASSPTGAGANVLTF,TGTGCCAGCAGTCCAACAGGGGCTGGGGCCAACGTCCTGACTTTC
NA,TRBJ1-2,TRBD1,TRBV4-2,CASSQDSGQGDGYTF,TGTGCCAGCAGCCAAGATTCCGGACAGGGGGATGGCTACACCTTC
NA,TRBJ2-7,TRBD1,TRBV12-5,CASGPGRGQGINEQYF,TGTGCTAGTGGTCCTGGTAGGGGACAGGGGATCAACGAGCAGTACTTC
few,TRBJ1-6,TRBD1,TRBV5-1,CASSAGQGFSPLHF,TGCGCCAGCAGCGCAGGACAGGGGTTTTCACCCCTCCACTTT
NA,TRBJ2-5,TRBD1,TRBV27,CASSPHGQGIGETQYF,TGTGCCAGCAGTCCGCACGGACAGGGGATAGGGGAGACCCAGTACTTC
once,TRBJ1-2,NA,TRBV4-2,CASSQVRHRDAYGYTF,TGTGCCAGCAGCCAAGTCCGACACAGGGATGCGTACGGCTACACCTTC
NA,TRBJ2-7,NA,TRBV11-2,CASSSDRISYEQYF,TGTGCCAGCAGCTCGGACAGAATCTCCTACGAGCAGTACTTC
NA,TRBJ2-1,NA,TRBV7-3,CASSLTRSGNEQFF,TGTGCCAGCAGCTTAACGCGGTCCGGGAATGAGCAGTTCTTC
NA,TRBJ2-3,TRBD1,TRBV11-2,CASSHRTGDGDTQYF,TGTGCCAGCAGCCACCGGACAGGGGACGGGGATACGCAGTATTTT
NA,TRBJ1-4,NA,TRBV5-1,CASRAQGQTNEKLFF,TGCGCCAGTAGAGCCCAGGGACAAACTAATGAAAAACTGTTTTTT
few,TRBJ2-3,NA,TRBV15,CATRQNRGGTDTQYF,TGTGCCACCAGACAGAATAGGGGCGGCACAGATACGCAGTATTTT
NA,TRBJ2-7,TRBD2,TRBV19,CASSIASGGYEQYF,TGTGCCAGTAGTATAGCTAGCGGGGGGTACGAGCAGTACTTC
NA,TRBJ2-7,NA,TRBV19,CASSWLANPYEQYF,TGTGCCAGTAGTTGGCTAGCGAACCCCTACGAGCAGTACTTC
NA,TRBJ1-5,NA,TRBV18,CASSHTPSNQPQHF,TGTGCCAGCTCTCACACCCCTAGCAATCAGCCCCAGCATTTT
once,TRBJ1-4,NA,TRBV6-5,CATKGGNLDEKLFF,TGTGCCACCAAGGGGGGGAATCTGGATGAAAAACTGTTTTTT
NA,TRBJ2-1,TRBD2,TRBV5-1,CASSFQTSASYNEQFF,TGCGCCAGCAGCTTCCAGACTAGCGCATCCTACAATGAGCAGTTCTTC
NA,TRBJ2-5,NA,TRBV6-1,CASSETDRETQYF,TGTGCCAGCAGTGAAACGGACAGAGAGACCCAGTACTTC
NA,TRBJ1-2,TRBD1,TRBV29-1,CSGGQGAGYTF,TGCAGCGGGGGGCAGGGGGCGGGCTACACCTTC
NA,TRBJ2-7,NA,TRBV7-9,CASSLSGNYEQYF,TGTGCCAGCAGCTTAAGCGGCAACTACGAGCAGTACTTC
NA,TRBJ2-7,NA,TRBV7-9,CASSLGGSGEQYF,TGTGCCAGCAGCTTAGGTGGGAGCGGCGAGCAGTACTTC
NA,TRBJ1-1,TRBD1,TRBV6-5,CASKPGQGGTEAFF,TGTGCCAGCAAACCGGGACAGGGTGGGACTGAAGCTTTCTTT
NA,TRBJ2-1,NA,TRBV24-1,CATSGGYNEQFF,TGTGCCACCAGTGGAGGCTACAATGAGCAGTTCTTC
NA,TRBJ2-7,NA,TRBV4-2,CASSQDQGSGEQYF,TGTGCCAGCAGCCAAGATCAGGGGTCAGGGGAGCAGTACTTC
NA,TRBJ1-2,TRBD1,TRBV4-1,CASSQSGTGPSSGYTF,TGCGCCAGCAGCCAATCGGGGACAGGGCCTTCCTCTGGCTACACCTTC
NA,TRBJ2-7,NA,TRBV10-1,CASSSPGSYEQYF,TGCGCCAGCAGTTCCCCAGGGTCCTACGAGCAGTACTTC
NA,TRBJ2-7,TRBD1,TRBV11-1,CASSDDDRGVGQYF,TGTGCCAGCAGTGACGATGACAGGGGTGTTGGGCAGTACTTC
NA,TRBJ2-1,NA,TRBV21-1,CAMKGAGPYNEQFF,TGTGCCATGAAGGGGGCTGGTCCCTACAATGAGCAGTTCTTC
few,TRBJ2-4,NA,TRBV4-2,CASSHASLGLAKNIQYF,TGTGCCAGCAGCCACGCAAGCCTGGGACTAGCCAAAAACATTCAGTACTTC
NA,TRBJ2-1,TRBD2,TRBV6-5,CASSYVGGGYNEQFF,TGTGCCAGCAGTTACGTCGGGGGGGGGTACAATGAGCAGTTCTTC
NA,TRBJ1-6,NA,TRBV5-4,CASSPEVVSNSPLHF,TGTGCCAGCAGCCCTGAGGTGGTTAGTAATTCACCCCTCCACTTT
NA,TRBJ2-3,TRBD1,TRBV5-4,CASSWSGQGVTDTQYF,TGTGCCAGCAGCTGGTCGGGACAGGGAGTTACGGATACGCAGTATTTT
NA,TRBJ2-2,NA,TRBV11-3,CASSLSGALWSGELFF,TGTGCCAGCAGCTTATCCGGTGCCCTTTGGTCCGGGGAGCTGTTTTTT